This T cell receptor (beta chain) was captured by sequencing in a study of blood T cell repertoires in COVID-19. Study overall: T cells, B-cell-depleted T cells, or PBMCs supplied cDNA or gDNA.

V was clipped by 2 bases and J by 2 bases; unmatched bases: 11. CDR1 and CDR2 (germline): SGHVS, FNYEAQ. The length of the CDR3 is 18 residues. The assay was immunoSEQ multiplex PCR, and TCRdb's table has in-frame clones only and misses some. The sample includes 55,000 or so clones, 88% of them seen just once. The sequencing input was peripheral blood. The chain combines TRBV7-6 with TRBJ2-3, with 9 positions matching TRBD2. This sequence originates from a man aged 55 to 70 with active COVID-19. The CDR3 protein is CASSLRSKGTSITDTQYF. Here the CDR3 DNA reads TGTGCCAGCAGCTTAAGGTCAAAAGGGACTAGCATCACAGATACGCAGTATTTT.